The rows below give T cell receptor beta chains drawn from one sample of a study of cytomegalovirus exposure and HLA in healthy donors. Sequencing was performed with immunoSEQ multiplex PCR; in TCRdb, only in-frame clones are kept and a portion is missing. The table has about 140,000 clones, roughly 75% seen once. Specimen: PBMCs. These receptors were collected from a man between 40 and 49 years old in good health and CMV-seropositive. The CDR3 runs from the conserved cysteine through the conserved F or W. A D gene is named only where the DNA matches it firmly. Not all rows give a size; the values are once, few, many and, for expanded clones, a class.

J,D,size,V,CDR3,DNA
TRBJ2-3,-,-,TRBV18,CASSSGKGSDTQYF,TGTGCCAGCTCATCCGGGAAGGGCTCAGATACGCAGTATTTT
TRBJ2-7,-,-,TRBV5-1,CASSLDRANYEQYF,TGCGCCAGCAGCTTGGACAGGGCGAACTACGAGCAGTACTTC
TRBJ2-1,TRBD2,-,TRBV5-4,CASRDPRGTYNEQFF,TGTGCCAGCAGAGACCCGCGGGGGACCTACAATGAGCAGTTCTTC
TRBJ1-5,-,-,TRBV30,CAWSVLGPSNQPQHF,TGTGCCTGGAGTGTACTAGGACCTAGCAATCAGCCCCAGCATTTT
TRBJ1-1,-,-,TRBV10-3,CAISEPENTEAFF,TGTGCCATCAGTGAGCCAGAAAACACTGAAGCTTTCTTT
TRBJ1-4,-,-,TRBV7-9,CASSFVETEKLFF,TGTGCCAGCAGTTTCGTCGAAACAGAAAAACTGTTTTTT
TRBJ2-3,TRBD1,-,TRBV7-9,CASSGRTGGGYRGQYF,TGTGCCAGCAGCGGGCGGACAGGGGGAGGCTACCGAGGGCAGTATTTT
TRBJ1-5,-,-,TRBV7-8,CASSLVRAGNNQPQHF,TGTGCCAGCAGCTTAGTAAGAGCGGGGAATAATCAGCCCCAGCATTTT
TRBJ2-3,TRBD1,-,TRBV5-1,CASSLALATGVWGTDTQYF,TGCGCCAGCAGCTTGGCGCTCGCGACAGGGGTTTGGGGCACAGATACGCAGTATTTT
TRBJ1-2,-,once,TRBV18,CASSPLEGPYGYTF,TGTGCCAGCTCACCACTGGAGGGACCCTATGGCTACACCTTC
TRBJ2-1,TRBD2,-,TRBV4-1,CASSQVGLAGNPRGHNEQFF,TGCGCCAGCAGCCAAGTGGGACTAGCGGGAAACCCTAGGGGGCACAATGAGCAGTTCTTC
TRBJ1-1,-,-,TRBV7-9,CASSPTDEAFF,TGTGCCAGCAGTCCGACAGATGAAGCTTTCTTT
TRBJ2-7,TRBD1,-,TRBV6-1,CASSEPRDRALGYEQYF,TGTGCCAGCAGTGAACCTCGGGACAGGGCTTTAGGTTACGAGCAGTACTTC
TRBJ2-7,TRBD2,-,TRBV10-1,CASSEGLAGPYEQYF,TGCGCCAGCAGTGAGGGGCTAGCGGGACCCTACGAGCAGTACTTC
TRBJ2-7,-,-,TRBV5-6,CASSIAGTYEQYF,TGTGCCAGCAGTATTGCCGGGACCTACGAGCAGTACTTC
TRBJ1-2,-,few,TRBV6-5,CASSYSDNSYGYTF,TGTGCCAGCAGTTACTCGGACAACTCCTATGGCTACACCTTC
TRBJ2-1,TRBD2,-,TRBV28,CASTLPASGYNEQFF,TGTGCCAGCACCCTTCCCGCTAGCGGATACAATGAGCAGTTCTTC
TRBJ2-7,-,-,TRBV5-4,CASSSPKGGISYEQYF,TGTGCCAGCAGCTCCCCTAAAGGGGGAATCTCCTACGAGCAGTACTTC
TRBJ2-5,-,once,TRBV29-1,CSVTRVQETQYF,TGCAGCGTAACGCGGGTTCAAGAGACCCAGTACTTC
TRBJ2-7,TRBD2,-,TRBV7-9,CASSWTSGPLYEQYF,TGTGCCAGCAGCTGGACTAGCGGACCACTGTACGAGCAGTACTTC
TRBJ1-5,TRBD1,-,TRBV27,CASSPGTGRLGQPQHF,TGTGCCAGCAGTCCAGGGACAGGGAGACTCGGACAGCCCCAGCATTTT
TRBJ2-1,TRBD2,-,TRBV6-5,CASSLSGGGPGEQFF,TGTGCCAGCAGTCTAAGCGGGGGAGGTCCGGGCGAGCAGTTCTTC
TRBJ2-5,TRBD2,-,TRBV5-6,CASSFGGKETQYF,TGTGCCAGCAGCTTCGGGGGGAAAGAGACCCAGTACTTC
TRBJ1-6,-,few,TRBV15,CATSRVGVNSPLHF,TGTGCCACCAGCAGAGTGGGAGTAAATTCACCCCTCCACTTT
TRBJ1-1,-,few,TRBV5-1,CASSSRGRTNTEAFF,TGCGCCAGCAGCTCCAGGGGCCGAACGAACACTGAAGCTTTCTTT
TRBJ2-5,-,-,TRBV7-2,CASSWSGLQETQYF,TGTGCCAGCAGCTGGTCGGGATTACAAGAGACCCAGTACTTC
TRBJ1-2,-,-,TRBV7-2,CASSLERGGEDANYGYTF,TGTGCCAGCAGCTTAGAAAGGGGAGGAGAGGACGCTAACTATGGCTACACCTTC
TRBJ1-2,-,-,TRBV5-6,CASSLFPNYGYTF,TGTGCCAGCAGCTTGTTCCCAAACTATGGCTACACCTTC
TRBJ2-7,-,-,TRBV7-6,CASSLMAGAYEQYF,TGTGCCAGCAGCTTAATGGCAGGGGCCTACGAGCAGTACTTC
TRBJ2-1,TRBD2,-,TRBV7-2,CASSLTSLEQFF,TGTGCCAGCAGCTTGACTAGCCTTGAGCAGTTCTTC
TRBJ2-5,TRBD2,-,TRBV5-1,CASSLAERGQEAQYF,TGCGCCAGCAGCTTGGCCGAGCGGGGGCAAGAGGCCCAGTACTTC
TRBJ2-5,TRBD2,-,TRBV29-1,CSVEGSGERETQYF,TGCAGCGTTGAGGGTAGCGGGGAACGAGAGACCCAGTACTTC
TRBJ1-2,-,-,TRBV5-1,CASSLGSRFVNYGYTF,TGCGCCAGCAGCTTGGGTAGCAGATTTGTGAACTATGGCTACACCTTC
TRBJ2-5,-,-,TRBV20-1,CSASSQETQYF,TGCAGTGCTAGTAGCCAAGAGACCCAGTACTTC
TRBJ2-7,TRBD2,few,TRBV6-1,CASSEVAGEQVYEQYF,TGTGCCAGCAGTGAAGTAGCGGGAGAACAGGTCTACGAGCAGTACTTC
TRBJ1-4,-,-,TRBV7-2,CASSLSRTATNEKLFF,TGTGCCAGCAGCTTGTCCCGGACAGCAACTAATGAAAAACTGTTTTTT
TRBJ2-2,-,-,TRBV4-2,CASSQGRGTNTGELFF,TGTGCCAGCAGCCAAGGAAGGGGAACGAACACCGGGGAGCTGTTTTTT
TRBJ2-2,-,-,TRBV7-9,CASTGSGNTGELFF,TGTGCCAGCACCGGAAGCGGGAACACCGGGGAGCTGTTTTTT
TRBJ2-3,-,-,TRBV5-4,CASSLGPPTGRGADTQYF,TGTGCCAGCAGCTTGGGACCCCCCACCGGGAGAGGCGCAGATACGCAGTATTTT
TRBJ1-6,-,few,TRBV7-2,CASSGDWLNSPLHF,TGTGCCAGCAGCGGAGACTGGCTAAATTCACCCCTCCACTTT
TRBJ1-5,TRBD1,-,TRBV19,CASGPFGQGVSRSNQPQHF,TGTGCCAGTGGGCCCTTTGGACAGGGAGTATCGAGAAGCAATCAGCCCCAGCATTTT
TRBJ1-5,TRBD1,-,TRBV19,CASTSKGGTGRGQPQHF,TGTGCCAGTACCTCCAAGGGTGGGACAGGAAGGGGTCAGCCCCAGCATTTT
TRBJ1-1,-,-,TRBV2,CASRSTTEAFF,TGTGCCAGCAGGAGCACCACTGAAGCTTTCTTT
TRBJ2-5,-,few,TRBV5-8,CASSLERGRETQYF,TGTGCCAGCAGCTTGGAAAGGGGTAGAGAGACCCAGTACTTC
TRBJ2-2,-,-,TRBV5-1,CASSFYRGSGELFF,TGCGCCAGCAGCTTTTATAGGGGTTCCGGGGAGCTGTTTTTT